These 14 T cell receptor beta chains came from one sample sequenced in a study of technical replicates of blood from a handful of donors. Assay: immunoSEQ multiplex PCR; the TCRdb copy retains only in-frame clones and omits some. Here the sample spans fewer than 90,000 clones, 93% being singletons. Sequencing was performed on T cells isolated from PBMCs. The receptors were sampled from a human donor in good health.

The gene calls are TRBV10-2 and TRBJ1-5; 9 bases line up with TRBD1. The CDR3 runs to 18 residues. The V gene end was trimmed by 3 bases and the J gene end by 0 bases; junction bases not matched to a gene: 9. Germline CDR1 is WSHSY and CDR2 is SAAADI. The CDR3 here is CASSEGDRESYSNQPQHF. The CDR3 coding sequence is TGCGCCAGCAGTGAAGGGGACAGGGAATCCTATAGCAATCAGCCCCAGCATTTT.

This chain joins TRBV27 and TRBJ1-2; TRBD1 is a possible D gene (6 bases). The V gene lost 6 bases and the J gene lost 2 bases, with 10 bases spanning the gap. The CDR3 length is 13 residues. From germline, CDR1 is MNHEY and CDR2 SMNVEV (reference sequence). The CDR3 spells CASSNQGNYGYTF. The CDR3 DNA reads TGTGCCAGCAGCAATCAGGGGAACTATGGCTACACCTTC.

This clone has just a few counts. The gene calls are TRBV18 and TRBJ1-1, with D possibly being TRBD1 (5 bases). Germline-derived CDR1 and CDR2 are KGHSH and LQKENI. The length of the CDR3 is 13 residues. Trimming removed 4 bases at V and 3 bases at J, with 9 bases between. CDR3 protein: CASSQGGDTEAFF. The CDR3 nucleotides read TGTGCCAGCTCACAGGGAGGGGACACTGAAGCTTTCTTT.

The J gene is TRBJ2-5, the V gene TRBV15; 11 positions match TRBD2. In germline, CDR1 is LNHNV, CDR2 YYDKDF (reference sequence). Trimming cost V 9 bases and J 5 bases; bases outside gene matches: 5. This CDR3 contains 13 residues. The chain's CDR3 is CATGLAVRETQYF. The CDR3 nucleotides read TGTGCCACGGGACTAGCGGTACGGGAGACCCAGTACTTC.

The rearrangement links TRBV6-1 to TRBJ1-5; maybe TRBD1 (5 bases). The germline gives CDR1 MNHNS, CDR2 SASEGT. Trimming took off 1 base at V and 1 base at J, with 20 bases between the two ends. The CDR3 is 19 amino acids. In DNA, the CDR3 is TGTGCCAGCAGTGAAGGGTTGGACACGCAATACCGAAGCAATCAGCCCCAGCATTTT. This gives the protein CASSEGLDTQYRSNQPQHF.

The CDR3 spells CASSWGGGLYNEQFF. CDR3 DNA sequence: TGTGCCAGCAGTTGGGGCGGGGGGCTCTACAATGAGCAGTTCTTC. The genes are TRBV11-2 and TRBJ2-1, with 8 bases matching TRBD2. Germline values: CDR1 SGHAT, CDR2 FQNNGV. V gave up 6 bases and J gave up 3 bases; unmatched junction bases: 7. The CDR3 consists of 15 residues.

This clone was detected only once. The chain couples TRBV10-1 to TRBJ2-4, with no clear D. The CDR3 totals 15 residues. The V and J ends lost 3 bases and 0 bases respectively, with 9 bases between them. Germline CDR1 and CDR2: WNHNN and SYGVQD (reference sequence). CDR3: CASSDNTLAKNIQYF. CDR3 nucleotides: TGCGCCAGCAGTGATAACACCCTAGCCAAAAACATTCAGTACTTC.

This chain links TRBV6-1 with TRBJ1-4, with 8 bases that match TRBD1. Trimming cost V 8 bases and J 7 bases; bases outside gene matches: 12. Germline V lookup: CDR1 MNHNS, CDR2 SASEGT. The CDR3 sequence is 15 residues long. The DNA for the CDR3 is TGTGCCAGCCAACTGATTAGACAGGGGAGTGAAAAACTGTTTTTT. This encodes CASQLIRQGSEKLFF.

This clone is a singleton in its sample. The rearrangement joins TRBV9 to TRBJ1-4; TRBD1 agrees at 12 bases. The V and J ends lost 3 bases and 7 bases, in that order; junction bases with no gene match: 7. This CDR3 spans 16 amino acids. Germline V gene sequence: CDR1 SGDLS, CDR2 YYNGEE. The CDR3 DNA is TGTGCCAGCAGCGCCGGACCGGGACAGGGGGCTGAAAAACTGTTTTTT. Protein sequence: CASSAGPGQGAEKLFF.

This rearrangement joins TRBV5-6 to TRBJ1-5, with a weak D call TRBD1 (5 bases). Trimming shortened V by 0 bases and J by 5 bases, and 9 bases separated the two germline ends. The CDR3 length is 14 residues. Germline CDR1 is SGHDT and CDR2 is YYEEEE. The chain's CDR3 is CASSLAQGDQPQHF. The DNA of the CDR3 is TGTGCCAGCAGCTTGGCGCAGGGCGATCAGCCCCAGCATTTT.

The CDR3 protein is CASSTITITEAFF. The CDR3 nucleotides are TGTGCCAGTAGTACCATTACAATCACTGAAGCTTTCTTT. The chain uses TRBV19 and TRBJ1-1; D gene uncertain. V lost 4 bases, J lost 4 bases, and 10 bases lay in between. CDR3 length equals 13 residues. Germline V gives CDR1 LNHDA, CDR2 SQIVND (reference sequence).

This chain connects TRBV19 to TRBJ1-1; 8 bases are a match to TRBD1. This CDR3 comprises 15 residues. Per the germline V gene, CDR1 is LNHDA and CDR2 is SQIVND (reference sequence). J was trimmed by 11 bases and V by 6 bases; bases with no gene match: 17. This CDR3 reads CASSQPGQVPVMAFF. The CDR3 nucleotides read TGTGCCAGTAGCCAACCGGGACAGGTGCCGGTTATGGCTTTCTTT. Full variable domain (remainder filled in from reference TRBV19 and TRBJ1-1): DGGITQSPKYLFRKEGQNVTLSCEQNLNHDAMYWYRQDPGQGLRLIYYSQIVNDFQKGDIAEGYSVSREKKESFPLTVTSAQKNPTAFYLCASSQPGQVPVMAFFGQGTRLTVV.

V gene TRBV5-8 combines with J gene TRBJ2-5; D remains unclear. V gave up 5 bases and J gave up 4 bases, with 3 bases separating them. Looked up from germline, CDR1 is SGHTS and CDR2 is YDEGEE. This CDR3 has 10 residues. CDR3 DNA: TGTGCCAGCAGAGCAGAGACCCAGTACTTC. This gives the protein CASRAETQYF. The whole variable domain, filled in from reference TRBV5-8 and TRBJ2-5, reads EAGVTQSPTHLIKTRGQQATLRCSPISGHTSVYWYQQALGLGLQFLLWYDEGEERNRGNFPPRFSGRQFPNYSSELNVNALELEDSALYLCASRAETQYFGPGTRLLVL.

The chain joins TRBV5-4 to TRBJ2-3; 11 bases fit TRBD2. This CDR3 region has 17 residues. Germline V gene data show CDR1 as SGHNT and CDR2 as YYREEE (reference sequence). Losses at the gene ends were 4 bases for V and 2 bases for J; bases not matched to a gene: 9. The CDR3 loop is CASSPEGLAAHTDTQYF. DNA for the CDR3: TGTGCCAGCAGCCCCGAGGGACTAGCGGCTCACACAGATACGCAGTATTTT.